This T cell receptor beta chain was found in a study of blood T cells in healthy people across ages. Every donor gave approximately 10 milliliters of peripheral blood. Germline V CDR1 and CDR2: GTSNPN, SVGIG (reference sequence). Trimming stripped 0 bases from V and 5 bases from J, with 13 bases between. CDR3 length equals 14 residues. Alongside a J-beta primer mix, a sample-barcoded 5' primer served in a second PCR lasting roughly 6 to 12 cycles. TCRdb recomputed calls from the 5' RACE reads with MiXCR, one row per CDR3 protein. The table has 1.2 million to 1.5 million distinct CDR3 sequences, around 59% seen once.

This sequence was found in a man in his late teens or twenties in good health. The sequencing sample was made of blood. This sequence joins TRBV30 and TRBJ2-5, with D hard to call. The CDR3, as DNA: TGTGCCTGGAGTGTACGGAAGTCCTGGGAGACCCAGTACTTC. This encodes CAWSVRKSWETQYF. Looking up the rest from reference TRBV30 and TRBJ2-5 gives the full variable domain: SQTIHQWPATLVQPVGSPLSLECTVEGTSNPNLYWYRQAAGRGLQLLFYSVGIGQISSEVPQNLSASRPQDRQFILSSKKLLLSDSGFYLCAWSVRKSWETQYFGPGTRLLVL.